This T cell receptor beta chain is from a study of human T cells and chemical hapten exposure. For the study at large: Alopecia areata, totalis or universalis affected patients who were mostly female.

The sample holds many counts of this clonotype. V was shortened by 2 bases and J by 1 base, with 9 bases between the two germline ends. The germline CDR1 and CDR2 sequences are SGHAT and FQNNGV. The CDR3 extends over 14 amino acids. TCRdb redid the calling of the RACE reads with MiXCR, one entry per CDR3 protein. This sample has 110,000 or so distinct CDR3 sequences, with more than 7% found just once. Time point defined: patch test 2, 6 weeks after DPC sensitization. The treatment here: therapeutic diphenylcyclopropenone sensitization with weekly scalp DPC. This TCR derives from a woman aged 40-49 years with alopecia areata. Some clones in this sample may be carry-over from other donors' samples. The gene calls are TRBV11-2 and TRBJ2-7; no reliable D call. The sample consisted of whole blood, taken in connection with sensitization to the hapten diphenylcyclopropenone (DPC). CDR3 protein: CASSLPGSSYEQYF. CDR3 nucleotides: TGTGCCAGCAGCTTACCGGGTAGTTCCTACGAGCAGTACTTC. Full variable domain (remainder filled in from reference TRBV11-2 and TRBJ2-7): EAGVAQSPRYKIIEKRQSVAFWCNPISGHATLYWYQQILGQGPKLLIQFQNNGVVDDSQLPKDRFSAERLKGVDSTLKIQPAKLEDSAVYLCASSLPGSSYEQYFGPGTRLTVT.